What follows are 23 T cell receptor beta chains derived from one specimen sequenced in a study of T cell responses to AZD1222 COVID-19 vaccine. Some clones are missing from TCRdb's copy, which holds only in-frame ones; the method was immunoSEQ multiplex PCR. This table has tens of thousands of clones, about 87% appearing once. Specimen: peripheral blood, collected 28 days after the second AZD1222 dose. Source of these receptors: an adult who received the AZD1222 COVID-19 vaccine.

This CDR3 reads CASSVPTLRTSGRADTGELFF. The CDR3 DNA reads as TGCGCCAGCAGCGTACCAACACTACGGACTAGCGGGAGGGCGGACACCGGGGAGCTGTTTTTT. This chain uses TRBV5-1 with TRBJ2-2; 15 nucleotides line up with TRBD2. The germline V gene encodes CDR1 SGHRS and CDR2 YFSETQ. This CDR3 comprises 21 residues. The V segment lost 4 bases and the J segment 3 bases; nucleotides outside the gene matches: 16.

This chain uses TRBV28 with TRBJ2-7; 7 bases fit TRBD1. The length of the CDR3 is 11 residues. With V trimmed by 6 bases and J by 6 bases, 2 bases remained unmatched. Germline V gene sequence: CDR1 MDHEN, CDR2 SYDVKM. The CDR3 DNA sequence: TGTGCCAGCAGCGACAGGGCCGAGCAGTACTTC. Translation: CASSDRAEQYF. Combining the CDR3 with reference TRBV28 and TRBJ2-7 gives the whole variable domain DVKVTQSSRYLVKRTGEKVFLECVQDMDHENMFWYRQDPGLGLRLIYFSYDVKMKEKGDIPEGYSVSREKKERFSLILESASTNQTSMYLCASSDRAEQYFGPGTRLTVT.

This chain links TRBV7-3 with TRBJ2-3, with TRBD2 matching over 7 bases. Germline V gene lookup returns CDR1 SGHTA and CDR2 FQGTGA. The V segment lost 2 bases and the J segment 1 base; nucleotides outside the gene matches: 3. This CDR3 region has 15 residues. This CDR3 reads CASSLGGRGTDTQYF. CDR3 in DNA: TGTGCCAGCAGCTTAGGCGGGAGAGGCACAGATACGCAGTATTTT.

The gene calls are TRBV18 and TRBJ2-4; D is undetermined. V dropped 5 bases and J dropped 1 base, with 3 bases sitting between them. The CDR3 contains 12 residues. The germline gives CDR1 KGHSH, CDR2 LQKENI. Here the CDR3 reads CASSSAKNIQYF. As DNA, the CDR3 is TGTGCCAGCTCAAGCGCCAAAAACATTCAGTACTTC.

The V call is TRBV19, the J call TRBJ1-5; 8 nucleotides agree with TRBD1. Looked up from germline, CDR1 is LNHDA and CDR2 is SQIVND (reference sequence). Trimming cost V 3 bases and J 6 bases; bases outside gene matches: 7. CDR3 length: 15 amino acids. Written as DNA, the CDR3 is TGTGCCAGTAGTATTCCCAGGGGGCAGGGTCAGCCCCAGCATTTT. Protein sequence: CASSIPRGQGQPQHF.

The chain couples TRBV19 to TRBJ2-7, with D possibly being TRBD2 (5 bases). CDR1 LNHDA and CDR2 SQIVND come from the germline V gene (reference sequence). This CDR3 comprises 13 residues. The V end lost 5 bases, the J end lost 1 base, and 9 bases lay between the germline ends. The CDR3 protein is CASSPRESYEQYF. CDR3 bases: TGTGCCAGTAGTCCGAGGGAGTCCTACGAGCAGTACTTC.

CDR3 amino acids: CASRDQPALNTGELFF. The CDR3 DNA follows: TGTGCCAGCAGGGATCAGCCTGCTTTGAACACCGGGGAGCTGTTTTTT. The chain combines TRBV27 with TRBJ2-2; D remains ambiguous. Germline values: CDR1 MNHEY, CDR2 SMNVEV (reference sequence). V was cut by 6 bases and J by 1 base, with 15 bases left in between. The CDR3 has 16 residues.

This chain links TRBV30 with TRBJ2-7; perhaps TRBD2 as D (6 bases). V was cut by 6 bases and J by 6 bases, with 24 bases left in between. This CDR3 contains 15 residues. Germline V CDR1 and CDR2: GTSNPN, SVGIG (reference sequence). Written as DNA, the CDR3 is TGTGCCTGTGGAGGGAGGAACCCTCTTGGGTCCGAGCAGTACTTC. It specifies CACGGRNPLGSEQYF.

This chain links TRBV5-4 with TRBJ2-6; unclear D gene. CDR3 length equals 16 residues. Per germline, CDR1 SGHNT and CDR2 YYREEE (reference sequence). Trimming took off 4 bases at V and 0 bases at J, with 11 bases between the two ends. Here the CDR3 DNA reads TGTGCCAGCAGCCTTGACGGTTCCTCTGGGGCCAACGTCCTGACTTTC. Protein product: CASSLDGSSGANVLTF.

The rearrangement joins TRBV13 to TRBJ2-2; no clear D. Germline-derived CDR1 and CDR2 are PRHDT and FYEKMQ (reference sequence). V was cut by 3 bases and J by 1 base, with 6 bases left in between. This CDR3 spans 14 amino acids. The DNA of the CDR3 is TGTGCCAGCAGCTTCTTTGGGAACACCGGGGAGCTGTTTTTT. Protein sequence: CASSFFGNTGELFF.

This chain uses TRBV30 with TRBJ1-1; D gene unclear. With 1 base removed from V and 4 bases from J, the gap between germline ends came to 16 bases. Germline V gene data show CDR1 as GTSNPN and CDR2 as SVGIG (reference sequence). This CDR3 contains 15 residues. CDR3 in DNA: TGTGCCTGGAGTGCAAAGGCAGGTCTAGCCACTGAAGCTTTCTTT. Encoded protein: CAWSAKAGLATEAFF.

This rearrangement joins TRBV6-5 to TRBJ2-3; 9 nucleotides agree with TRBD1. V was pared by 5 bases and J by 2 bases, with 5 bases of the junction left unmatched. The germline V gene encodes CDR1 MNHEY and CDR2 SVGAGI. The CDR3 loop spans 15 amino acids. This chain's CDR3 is CASSPGTGSTDTQYF. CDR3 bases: TGTGCCAGCAGTCCCGGGACAGGGTCCACAGATACGCAGTATTTT.

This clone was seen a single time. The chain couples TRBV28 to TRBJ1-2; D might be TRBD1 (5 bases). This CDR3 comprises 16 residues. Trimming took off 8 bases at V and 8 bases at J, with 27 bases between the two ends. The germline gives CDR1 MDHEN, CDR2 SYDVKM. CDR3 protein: CASQPPGRGGDHGYTF. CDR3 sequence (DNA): TGTGCCAGCCAACCCCCCGGTCGCGGAGGGGATCACGGCTACACCTTC.

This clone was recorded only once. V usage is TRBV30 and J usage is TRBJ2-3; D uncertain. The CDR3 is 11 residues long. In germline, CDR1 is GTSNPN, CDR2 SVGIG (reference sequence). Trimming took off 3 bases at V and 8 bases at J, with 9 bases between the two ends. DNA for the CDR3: TGTGCCTGGAGCCTCGGTGGTACGCAGTATTTT. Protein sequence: CAWSLGGTQYF.

CDR3 coding DNA: TGCGCCAGCAGCCAAGATGGGTGGGCGGAAGAGCAGTACTTC. This encodes CASSQDGWAEEQYF. V is TRBV4-1 and J is TRBJ2-7; no firm D call. The CDR3 is 14 residues long. Germline CDR1 is MGHRA and CDR2 is YSYEKL. Trimming took 0 bases from V and 7 from J, leaving 13 bases between them.

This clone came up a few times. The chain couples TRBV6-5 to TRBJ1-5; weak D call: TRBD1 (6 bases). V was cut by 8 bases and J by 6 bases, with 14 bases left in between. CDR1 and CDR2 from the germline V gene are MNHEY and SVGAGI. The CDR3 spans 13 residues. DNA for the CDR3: TGTGCCAGCGGGGCGGGGGGGGCTCAGCCCCAGCATTTT. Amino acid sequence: CASGAGGAQPQHF.

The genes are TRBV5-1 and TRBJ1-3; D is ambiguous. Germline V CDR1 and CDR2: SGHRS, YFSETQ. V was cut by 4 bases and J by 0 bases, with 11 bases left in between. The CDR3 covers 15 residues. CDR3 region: CASSNGYSSGNTIYF. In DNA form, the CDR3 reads TGCGCCAGCAGCAACGGGTATAGCTCTGGAAACACCATATATTTT.

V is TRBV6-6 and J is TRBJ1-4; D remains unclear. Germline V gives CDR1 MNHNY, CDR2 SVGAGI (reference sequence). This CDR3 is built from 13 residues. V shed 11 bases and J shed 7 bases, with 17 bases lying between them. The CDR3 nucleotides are TGTGCCTGCTTTCGCGAGGGCTCTGAAAAACTGTTTTTT. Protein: CACFREGSEKLFF.

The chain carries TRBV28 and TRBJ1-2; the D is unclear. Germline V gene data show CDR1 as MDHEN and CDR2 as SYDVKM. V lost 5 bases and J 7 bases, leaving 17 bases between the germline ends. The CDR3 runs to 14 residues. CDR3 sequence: CASSRGKSGPGYTF. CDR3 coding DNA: TGTGCCAGCAGTCGAGGGAAATCCGGTCCTGGCTACACCTTC.

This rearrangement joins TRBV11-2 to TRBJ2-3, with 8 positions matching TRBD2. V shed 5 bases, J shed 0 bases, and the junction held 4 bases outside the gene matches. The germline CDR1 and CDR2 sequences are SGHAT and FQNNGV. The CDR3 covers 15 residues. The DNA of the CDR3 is TGTGCCAGCAGCCGTAGCGGGACGAGCACAGATACGCAGTATTTT. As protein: CASSRSGTSTDTQYF.

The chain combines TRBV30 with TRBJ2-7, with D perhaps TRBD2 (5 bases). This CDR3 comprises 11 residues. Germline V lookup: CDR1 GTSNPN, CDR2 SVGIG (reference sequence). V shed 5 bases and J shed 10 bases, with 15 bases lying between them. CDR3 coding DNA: TGTGCCTGGGGGCCTAGCTACAATCAGTACTTC. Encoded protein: CAWGPSYNQYF.

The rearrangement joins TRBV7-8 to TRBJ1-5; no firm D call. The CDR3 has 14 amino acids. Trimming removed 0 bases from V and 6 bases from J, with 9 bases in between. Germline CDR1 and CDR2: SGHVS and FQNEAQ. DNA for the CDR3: TGTGCCAGCAGCTTAGCGGCAGAGGGTCAGCCCCAGCATTTT. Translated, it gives CASSLAAEGQPQHF.

The CDR3 DNA follows: TGTGCCAGCAGTCCTGGCCGAAGCAATCAGCCCCAGCATTTT. It yields the protein CASSPGRSNQPQHF. This chain uses TRBV7-2 with TRBJ1-5, with D unresolved. Germline V CDR1 and CDR2: SGHTA, FQGNSA. Trimming took 6 bases from V and 1 from J, leaving 10 bases between them. The CDR3 has 14 residues.